A single sample is the source of the 27 T cell receptor beta chains below, sequenced in a study of cytomegalovirus exposure and HLA in healthy donors. Vbeta (60) and Jbeta (13) primers were used in the PCR. Clones were sequenced by immunoSEQ multiplex PCR, and TCRdb holds only the in-frame ones, with some missing. The data show 100,000 to 150,000 clones, around four fifths seen once. Input material: PBMCs. The receptor source for this set is a woman in her thirties or forties in good health and CMV-seropositive.

This rearrangement joins TRBV6-6 to TRBJ1-5; TRBD1 matches at 7 bases. Losses at the gene ends were 6 bases for V and 5 bases for J; bases not matched to a gene: 4. The CDR3 runs to 13 residues. CDR1 and CDR2 (germline): MNHNY, SVGAGI (reference sequence). CDR3 region: CASRTGYDQPQHF. CDR3 DNA: TGTGCCAGCAGGACAGGGTACGATCAGCCCCAGCATTTT.

The rearrangement joins TRBV11-2 to TRBJ2-3; TRBD1 might be the D (6 bases). CDR3 length equals 16 residues. Looked up from germline, CDR1 is SGHAT and CDR2 is FQNNGV. V lost 1 base and J 3 bases, leaving 14 bases between the germline ends. Written as DNA, the CDR3 is TGTGCCAGCAGCTTAGGAACAGGGTGGGGGACAGATACGCAGTATTTT. It codes for CASSLGTGWGTDTQYF. Combining the CDR3 with reference TRBV11-2 and TRBJ2-3 gives the whole variable domain EAGVAQSPRYKIIEKRQSVAFWCNPISGHATLYWYQQILGQGPKLLIQFQNNGVVDDSQLPKDRFSAERLKGVDSTLKIQPAKLEDSAVYLCASSLGTGWGTDTQYFGPGTRLTVL.

The rearrangement uses TRBV7-3 and TRBJ2-3; 11 bases are a match to TRBD2. CDR3 length equals 15 residues. Germline-derived CDR1 and CDR2 are SGHTA and FQGTGA. V lost 6 bases to trimming and J lost 3 bases; unmatched junction nucleotides: 5. The CDR3 here is CASRQGLADTDTQYF. The CDR3 DNA is TGTGCCAGCAGACAGGGACTAGCGGATACAGATACGCAGTATTTT.

This chain joins TRBV21-1 and TRBJ2-1; the table's TRBD2 call for D was not verified on the DNA. TRBV21-1 is a pseudogene segment. This CDR3 is 16 amino acids long. This CDR3 reads CASSPGGLAGDNEQFF. The CDR3 DNA reads as TGTGCCAGCAGCCCCGGGGGACTAGCGGGCGATAATGAGCAGTTCTTC.

The chain carries TRBV7-9 and TRBJ2-3, with a possible D match to TRBD2 (6 bases). CDR3 length equals 15 residues. Trimming stripped 0 bases from V and 2 bases from J, with 9 bases between. Germline CDR1 reads SEHNR; CDR2 reads FQNEAQ (reference sequence). The CDR3 sequence is CASSLASGYTDTQYF. For the CDR3, the DNA is TGTGCCAGCAGCTTAGCTAGCGGATACACAGATACGCAGTATTTT.

The chain employs TRBV7-9 and TRBJ2-3, with 8 bases matching TRBD2. V shed 3 bases and J 3 bases; nucleotides not matched to a gene: 8. This CDR3 comprises 16 residues. Germline CDR1 and CDR2: SEHNR and FQNEAQ (reference sequence). CDR3 coding DNA: TGTGCCAGCAGCTTTCCGTCAGCGGGAGTGACAGATACGCAGTATTTT. Residues: CASSFPSAGVTDTQYF. Complete variable domain (other parts from reference TRBV7-9 and TRBJ2-3): DTGVSQNPRHKITKRGQNVTFRCDPISEHNRLYWYRQTLGQGPEFLTYFQNEAQLEKSRLLSDRFSAERPKGSFSTLEIQRTEQGDSAMYLCASSFPSAGVTDTQYFGPGTRLTVL.

The table lists this clone with a count of one. The chain couples TRBV6-5 to TRBJ2-3; 10 bases agree with TRBD2. V trimming: 5 bases; J trimming: 14 bases; junction bases outside the gene matches: 7. Germline V gene lookup returns CDR1 MNHEY and CDR2 SVGAGI. The CDR3 covers 12 residues. CDR3 in DNA: TGTGCCAGCAGTCCGAGCGGGAGGGCAGGGTATTTT. This translates into CASSPSGRAGYF.

This clone was detected once. The chain carries TRBV5-6 and TRBJ1-2; the match to TRBD1 covers 7 bases. The CDR3 has 13 amino acids. After removal of 0 bases from V and 6 bases from J, the junction contained 2 bases not matched to a gene. Germline V lookup: CDR1 SGHDT, CDR2 YYEEEE. CDR3 sequence (DNA): TGTGCCAGCAGCTTGGTACAGGGGAATGGCTACACCTTC. It specifies CASSLVQGNGYTF.

The count of this clone is one. Written as DNA, the CDR3 is TGTGCCAGTAGTATAGTAGCGGGAGGTCCCTACGAGCAGTACTTC. Its protein product is CASSIVAGGPYEQYF. The rearrangement links TRBV19 to TRBJ2-7, with 10 bases lining up with TRBD2. The CDR3 is made up of 15 amino acids. The germline gives CDR1 LNHDA, CDR2 SQIVND (reference sequence). After removal of 1 base from V and 2 bases from J, the junction contained 2 bases not matched to a gene. Full variable domain (missing parts from reference TRBV19 and TRBJ2-7): DGGITQSPKYLFRKEGQNVTLSCEQNLNHDAMYWYRQDPGQGLRLIYYSQIVNDFQKGDIAEGYSVSREKKESFPLTVTSAQKNPTAFYLCASSIVAGGPYEQYFGPGTRLTVT.

The chain combines TRBV2 with TRBJ1-5; D gene unclear. Germline CDR1 SNHLY, CDR2 FYNNEI. This CDR3 comprises 14 residues. Trimming cost V 3 bases and J 0 bases, with 6 bases left between them. CDR3 sequence: CASSDVNSNQPQHF. CDR3 nucleotide sequence: TGTGCCAGCAGTGACGTAAATAGCAATCAGCCCCAGCATTTT.

A few counts support this clone. The CDR3 here is CASSPGRPGDSEQYF. CDR3 DNA: TGTGCCAGCAGCCCCGGTCGGCCGGGAGACTCCGAGCAGTACTTC. V gene TRBV9 combines with J gene TRBJ2-7, with TRBD2 as a possible D gene (6 bases). The germline V gene has CDR1 SGDLS and CDR2 YYNGEE. CDR3 size: 15 residues. V gave up 4 bases and J gave up 6 bases, with 20 bases separating them.

A single count supports this clone. This chain connects TRBV29-1 to TRBJ1-1; 8 bases are shared with TRBD1. This CDR3 has 11 residues. J was trimmed by 7 bases and V by 4 bases; bases with no gene match: 2. Germline CDR1 and CDR2: SQVTM and ANQGSEA. In nucleotides, the CDR3 is TGCAGCGTTGTTACAGGGGGTGAAGCTTTCTTT. It yields the protein CSVVTGGEAFF.

The chain is built from TRBV4-1 and TRBJ2-5; no reliable D call. CDR1 is MGHRA, CDR2 YSYEKL, per germline. The V end lost 1 base, the J end lost 11 bases, and 14 bases lay between the germline ends. This CDR3 is built from 13 residues. CDR3 protein: CASSQALNSVQYF. The CDR3 nucleotides read TGCGCCAGCAGCCAAGCCTTAAATTCGGTACAGTACTTC.

This CDR3 reads CASSRGQNTEAFF. Written as DNA, the CDR3 is TGTGCCAGCAGCCGGGGTCAGAACACTGAAGCTTTCTTT. The V call is TRBV7-9, the J call TRBJ1-1; D is unclear. The CDR3 spans 13 residues. The V gene lost 5 bases and the J gene lost 1 base, with 8 bases spanning the gap. From germline, CDR1 is SEHNR and CDR2 FQNEAQ (reference sequence).

This chain connects TRBV19 to TRBJ1-2; 11 bases agree with TRBD1. Per the germline V gene, CDR1 is LNHDA and CDR2 is SQIVND (reference sequence). Trimming at V came to 7 bases and at J to 8 bases, leaving 9 bases not matched to a gene. The CDR3 runs 14 residues. The CDR3: CASKEGQGAQGYTF. The CDR3, as DNA: TGTGCCAGTAAAGAAGGACAGGGGGCGCAAGGCTACACCTTC.

The CDR3 DNA follows: TGTGCCAGCAAACCGACAGGGGCGGTAACCGGGGAGCTGTTTTTT. It yields the protein CASKPTGAVTGELFF. This rearrangement joins TRBV2 to TRBJ2-2; 8 positions agree with TRBD1. The CDR3 spans 15 residues. V gave up 7 bases and J gave up 5 bases; unmatched junction bases: 9. Looked up from germline, CDR1 is SNHLY and CDR2 is FYNNEI.

This clone was detected once. The chain carries TRBV15 and TRBJ1-1, with 9 bases identical to TRBD1. Trimming at V came to 3 bases and at J to 1 base, leaving 3 bases not matched to a gene. Per germline, CDR1 LNHNV and CDR2 YYDKDF (reference sequence). CDR3 length: 15 residues. The CDR3 nucleotides read TGTGCCACCAGCAGTCCGGGACAGGGGAACACTGAAGCTTTCTTT. The encoded protein is CATSSPGQGNTEAFF. The full variable domain, in which reference TRBV15 and TRBJ1-1 provide the parts outside the CDR3, is DAMVIQNPRYQVTQFGKPVTLSCSQTLNHNVMYWYQQKSSQAPKLLFHYYDKDFNNEADTPDNFQSRRPNTSFCFLDIRSPGLGDTAMYLCATSSPGQGNTEAFFGQGTRLTVV.

The genes are TRBV5-5 and TRBJ2-1, with 8 bases identical to TRBD1. V dropped 3 bases and J dropped 0; count of bases not matched to a gene: 5. The CDR3 runs to 16 residues. The germline V gene encodes CDR1 SGHKS and CDR2 YYEKEE (reference sequence). CDR3 in DNA: TGTGCCAGCAGCTCTAGGACAGGGCTCTCCTACAATGAGCAGTTCTTC. Its translation: CASSSRTGLSYNEQFF.

The rearrangement uses TRBV19 and TRBJ2-3; possible D gene TRBD2, 5 bases. CDR3 length: 13 residues. Trimming pared 6 bases from V and 5 bases from J, leaving 12 bases between. CDR1 is LNHDA, CDR2 SQIVND, per germline (reference sequence). The CDR3 sequence is CASSPSKVDTQYF. The CDR3 nucleotides are TGTGCCAGTAGCCCTAGCAAAGTAGATACGCAGTATTTT. The full variable domain, completed using reference TRBV19 and TRBJ2-3, is DGGITQSPKYLFRKEGQNVTLSCEQNLNHDAMYWYRQDPGQGLRLIYYSQIVNDFQKGDIAEGYSVSREKKESFPLTVTSAQKNPTAFYLCASSPSKVDTQYFGPGTRLTVL.

The chain uses TRBV27 and TRBJ2-7, with 10 bases identical to TRBD1. From germline, CDR1 is MNHEY and CDR2 SMNVEV (reference sequence). The length of the CDR3 is 16 residues. V lost 5 bases to trimming and J lost 5 bases; unmatched junction nucleotides: 12. The CDR3 nucleotides read TGTGCCAGCAGTAAATTCTGGACAGGGGGTCTAAACGAGCAGTACTTC. This codes for CASSKFWTGGLNEQYF.

J is TRBJ2-7 and V is TRBV10-1; tentatively, D is TRBD2 (6 bases). The germline V gene encodes CDR1 WNHNN and CDR2 SYGVQD (reference sequence). V was trimmed by 3 bases and J by 1 base, leaving 10 bases between them. CDR3 size: 14 residues. CDR3 DNA: TGCGCCAGCAGTGACCGGGAGAAATCCTACGAGCAGTACTTC. It translates to CASSDREKSYEQYF.

The table lists this clone with a few counts. The J gene is TRBJ2-1, the V gene TRBV9, with 8 bases that match TRBD2. There are 18 residues in the CDR3. Germline CDR1 reads SGDLS; CDR2 reads YYNGEE. V lost 3 bases and J lost 1; bases outside the gene matches: 12. The CDR3 sequence is CASSATPPGTRSYNEQFF. In nucleotides, the CDR3 is TGTGCCAGCAGCGCTACTCCCCCCGGGACTAGATCCTACAATGAGCAGTTCTTC.

The gene calls are TRBV5-1 and TRBJ2-1, with 13 bases matching TRBD2. This CDR3 is built from 15 residues. Germline CDR1 SGHRS, CDR2 YFSETQ. V was clipped by 2 bases and J by 7 bases; unmatched bases: 3. CDR3 bases: TGCGCCAGCAGCTTCGGGACTAGCGGGACTAATGAGCAGTTCTTC. It codes for CASSFGTSGTNEQFF.

The CDR3 nucleotides read TGTGCCAGCTCACCACTGATAGGAGAGGGTTTGGGGGAGCAGTACTTC. Protein: CASSPLIGEGLGEQYF. The chain has TRBV18 and TRBJ2-7; the D gene is possibly TRBD2 (5 bases). V lost 1 base, J lost 7 bases, and 20 bases lay in between. The germline CDR1 and CDR2 sequences are KGHSH and LQKENI. The CDR3 has 16 residues.

The genes are TRBV30 and TRBJ2-5; a possible D gene is TRBD1 (5 bases). Near its end, the DNA agrees better with TRBJ2-7, so the J call may be wrong. The germline CDR1 and CDR2 sequences are GTSNPN and SVGIG (reference sequence). The CDR3 loop spans 13 amino acids. The CDR3 nucleotides are TGTGCCTGGGACGTCCAGGGCTCCTACGAGCAGTACTTC. Translation gives CAWDVQGSYEQYF.

V gene TRBV11-3 combines with J gene TRBJ2-4; TRBD2 is a possible D gene (5 bases). V was clipped by 3 bases and J by 0 bases, with 18 bases between them. The CDR3 length is 18 residues. The V gene's germline CDR1 is SGHNT and CDR2 YENEEA. CDR3 in DNA: TGTGCCAGCAGCTTCCCCCGGACTGATCCCCTAGCCAAAAACATTCAGTACTTC. Translated, it gives CASSFPRTDPLAKNIQYF.

The table lists this clone with a few counts. This chain links TRBV10-3 with TRBJ2-7, with D possibly being TRBD2 (6 bases). Looked up from germline, CDR1 is ENHRY and CDR2 is SYGVKD. CDR3 length: 14 amino acids. Between the trimmed V and J ends, which lost 4 bases and 6 bases, there was a span of 16 bases. The CDR3 sequence is CAISAEGRSSEQYF. The CDR3 DNA sequence: TGTGCCATCAGTGCGGAGGGGCGGTCGAGCGAGCAGTACTTC.